The 22 T cell receptor beta chains listed next were all sequenced from one sample in a study of OX40 agonist ivuxolimab in advanced cancers. Generated by immunoSEQ multiplex PCR, the TCRdb table keeps only in-frame clones and is missing some. The top ten hold around 14% of the sample, which has more than 65,000 clones, roughly 94% seen once. This material consisted of CD4+ or CD8+ T cells sorted from blood, taken in a trial of the OX40 agonist ivuxolimab. Receptors were obtained from an adult with an advanced solid tumor such as melanoma, head and neck, liver or kidney cancer.

J is TRBJ2-1 and V is TRBV4-3; 9 bases align to TRBD2. CDR1 is LGHNA and CDR2 is YSLEER in the germline V gene. This CDR3 region has 15 residues. The junction had 7 bases not matched to a gene; V was cut back by 4 bases and J by 6 bases. The DNA of the CDR3 is TGCGCCAGCAGCCCCCGCGGGGGGGCGAGCAATGAGCAGTTCTTC. Translating gives CASSPRGGASNEQFF.

This clone was seen only once. V and J are TRBV27 and TRBJ1-1; D is uncertain. Germline V gives CDR1 MNHEY, CDR2 SMNVEV (reference sequence). CDR3 length equals 13 residues. V lost 0 bases and J lost 3, with 5 bases in between. This chain's CDR3 is CASSLSVDTEAFF. The CDR3 DNA reads TGTGCCAGCAGTTTATCGGTTGACACTGAAGCTTTCTTT.

The rearrangement joins TRBV5-6 to TRBJ1-2, with D possibly matching TRBD1 (5 bases). Germline assignment: CDR1 SGHDT and CDR2 YYEEEE. Trimming removed 3 bases from V and 8 bases from J, with 20 bases in between. This CDR3 comprises 15 residues. The DNA for the CDR3 is TGTGCCAGCAGCTGGAGGGGAGGGGTGCAGGGAGGCTACACCTTC. This encodes CASSWRGGVQGGYTF.

This rearrangement joins TRBV7-9 to TRBJ2-7; either TRBD1 or TRBD2 may fit D (6 bases each). Trimming took 0 bases from V and 3 from J, leaving 9 bases between them. Germline values: CDR1 SEHNR, CDR2 FQNEAQ (reference sequence). The length of the CDR3 is 14 residues. The CDR3 sequence is CASSLAGGNYEQYF. CDR3 sequence (DNA): TGTGCCAGCAGCTTAGCGGGGGGCAACTACGAGCAGTACTTC.

This chain uses TRBV7-6 with TRBJ1-1; no definite D call. The CDR3 length is 15 residues. CDR1 is SGHVS, CDR2 FNYEAQ, per germline. With 1 base removed from V and 6 bases from J, the gap between germline ends came to 15 bases. The CDR3 protein is CASSLVARESAEAFF. The CDR3 bases are TGTGCCAGCAGCTTAGTTGCGAGGGAGTCGGCTGAAGCTTTCTTT.

This chain connects TRBV4-3 to TRBJ2-7; tentative D call: TRBD2 (6 bases). V dropped 1 base and J dropped 1 base, with 14 bases sitting between them. The germline CDR1 and CDR2 sequences are LGHNA and YSLEER. CDR3 size: 16 residues. CDR3 coding DNA: TGCGCCAGCAGCCAAGGAGTGATTAGCGGTTCCTACGAGCAGTACTTC. Its protein is CASSQGVISGSYEQYF.

The sample holds one count of this clone. V usage is TRBV9 and J usage is TRBJ2-6, with D perhaps matching TRBD2 (6 bases). This CDR3 has 17 amino acids. Trimming cost V 0 bases and J 2 bases, with 12 bases left between them. Germline CDR1 reads SGDLS; CDR2 reads YYNGEE. CDR3 protein: CASSVGGRGTGANVLTF. CDR3 bases: TGTGCCAGCAGCGTAGGCGGGCGGGGTACTGGGGCCAACGTCCTGACTTTC.

The chain combines TRBV27 with TRBJ1-1; 7 bases match TRBD1. The germline CDR1 and CDR2 sequences are MNHEY and SMNVEV (reference sequence). J gave up 7 bases and V 7 bases, and 12 bases lay outside the gene matches. The CDR3 spans 14 residues. This CDR3 reads CASTAGGIGGEAFF. CDR3 in DNA: TGTGCCAGCACCGCAGGGGGAATTGGAGGTGAAGCTTTCTTT.

The chain joins TRBV4-1 to TRBJ1-1, with no clear D. CDR3 length equals 13 residues. Trimming took 2 bases from V and 1 from J, leaving 5 bases between them. CDR1 MGHRA and CDR2 YSYEKL come from the germline V gene. CDR3 sequence: CASSQSTNTEAFF. In DNA form, the CDR3 reads TGCGCCAGCAGCCAATCTACGAACACTGAAGCTTTCTTT.

The rearrangement links TRBV2 to TRBJ1-1; 9 bases are shared with TRBD1. J was trimmed by 4 bases and V by 5 bases; bases with no gene match: 5. Looked up from germline, CDR1 is SNHLY and CDR2 is FYNNEI. The CDR3 runs 14 residues. The CDR3 protein is CASSFTGGPTEAFF. In nucleotides, the CDR3 is TGTGCCAGCAGTTTTACAGGGGGCCCCACTGAAGCTTTCTTT. Using reference TRBV2 and TRBJ1-1 for the parts outside the CDR3, the full variable domain is EPEVTQTPSHQVTQMGQEVILRCVPISNHLYFYWYRQILGQKVEFLVSFYNNEISEKSEIFDDQFSVERPDGSNFTLKIRSTKLEDSAMYFCASSFTGGPTEAFFGQGTRLTVV.

The chain links TRBV9 to TRBJ1-6; no firm D call. V was shortened by 3 bases and J by 6 bases, with 22 bases between the two germline ends. The CDR3 covers 18 residues. The V gene's germline CDR1 is SGDLS and CDR2 YYNGEE. This chain's CDR3 is CASSGRIKEGDGNSPLHF. In nucleotides, the CDR3 is TGTGCCAGCAGCGGAAGGATCAAGGAGGGAGACGGTAATTCACCCCTCCACTTT.

This sequence joins TRBV11-1 and TRBJ2-7; a weak D match, TRBD2 (5 bases). Trimming left V 5 bases short and J 7 bases short, with 15 bases between. Germline assignment: CDR1 SGHAT and CDR2 FQDESV (reference sequence). The length of the CDR3 is 13 residues. CDR3: CASSPGVPWEQYF. In DNA form, the CDR3 reads TGTGCCAGCAGCCCCGGGGTCCCGTGGGAGCAGTACTTC.

The rearrangement links TRBV28 to TRBJ2-7, with D perhaps assigned TRBD1 or TRBD2 (6 bases each). V lost 4 bases and J lost 1, with 11 bases in between. CDR1 and CDR2 from the germline V gene are MDHEN and SYDVKM. The CDR3 covers 14 residues. Here the CDR3 reads CASSSRGESYEQYF. CDR3 coding DNA: TGTGCCAGCAGTTCGAGGGGGGAGTCCTACGAGCAGTACTTC.

This chain connects TRBV7-8 to TRBJ2-5; D is undetermined. Trimming pared 5 bases from V and 5 bases from J, leaving 12 bases between. The CDR3 has 13 residues. The germline CDR1 and CDR2 sequences are SGHVS and FQNEAQ. The CDR3 here is CASSNTNVETQYF. The CDR3, as DNA: TGTGCCAGCAGCAATACTAATGTCGAGACCCAGTACTTC.

The rearrangement joins TRBV5-4 to TRBJ2-3; the D is unclear. Germline lookup yields CDR1 SGHNT and CDR2 YYREEE (reference sequence). With 2 bases removed from V and 0 bases from J, the gap between germline ends came to 7 bases. The length of the CDR3 is 14 residues. CDR3 region: CASSFMTSTDTQYF. CDR3 sequence (DNA): TGTGCCAGCAGCTTTATGACTAGCACAGATACGCAGTATTTT.

This rearrangement joins TRBV28 to TRBJ1-4, with D tentatively TRBD1 (5 bases). Germline CDR1 and CDR2: MDHEN and SYDVKM. The CDR3 contains 14 residues. V lost 6 bases and J lost 5, with 13 bases in between. The CDR3 DNA is TGTGCCAGCAGACATCCGTGGGGGAATGAAAAACTGTTTTTT. Translating it yields CASRHPWGNEKLFF.

CDR3 loop: CASSLSVWGLAESTDTQYF. CDR3 sequence (DNA): TGTGCCAGCAGTTTATCTGTTTGGGGCCTAGCGGAAAGCACAGATACGCAGTATTTT. The chain is built from TRBV28 and TRBJ2-3, with TRBD2 matching over 7 bases. Germline loops: CDR1 MDHEN, CDR2 SYDVKM. The CDR3 length is 19 residues. With 1 base clipped from V and 0 bases from J, the junction kept 13 bases outside the gene matches. The full variable domain, completed using reference TRBV28 and TRBJ2-3, is DVKVTQSSRYLVKRTGEKVFLECVQDMDHENMFWYRQDPGLGLRLIYFSYDVKMKEKGDIPEGYSVSREKKERFSLILESASTNQTSMYLCASSLSVWGLAESTDTQYFGPGTRLTVL.

The chain couples TRBV4-1 to TRBJ1-3; D is undetermined. Deletions cut 4 bases from V and 7 bases from J, with 20 bases between. In germline, CDR1 is MGHRA, CDR2 YSYEKL. CDR3 length: 16 amino acids. The CDR3 coding sequence is TGCGCCAGCAGCCCGGACCCAGGTCCGGCGTGGAACACCATATATTTT. Protein product: CASSPDPGPAWNTIYF.

The genes are TRBV27 and TRBJ2-1, with 7 bases lining up with TRBD2. Germline CDR1 MNHEY, CDR2 SMNVEV (reference sequence). V dropped 0 bases and J dropped 4; count of bases not matched to a gene: 6. The CDR3 length is 16 residues. CDR3 sequence (DNA): TGTGCCAGCAGTTTATCGGTCCAGCGGGGTTACAATGAGCAGTTCTTC. Its protein is CASSLSVQRGYNEQFF.

The chain carries TRBV6-6 and TRBJ2-7, with D perhaps matching TRBD2 (5 bases). The CDR3 loop spans 16 amino acids. Trimming shortened V by 2 bases and J by 0 bases, and 14 bases separated the two germline ends. Germline assignment: CDR1 MNHNY and CDR2 SVGAGI (reference sequence). This CDR3 reads CASSYGEPALSYEQYF. The CDR3 nucleotides are TGTGCCAGCAGTTACGGGGAGCCCGCTCTCTCCTACGAGCAGTACTTC.

This chain joins TRBV9 and TRBJ1-3, with TRBD1 identical over 7 bases. J was trimmed by 0 bases and V by 3 bases; bases with no gene match: 9. The CDR3 loop spans 17 amino acids. Germline V gene sequence: CDR1 SGDLS, CDR2 YYNGEE. The DNA of the CDR3 is TGTGCCAGCAGCGCGGACAGGTCCCTGAGCTCTGGAAACACCATATATTTT. This gives the protein CASSADRSLSSGNTIYF. The full variable domain, rest sourced from reference TRBV9 and TRBJ1-3, is DSGVTQTPKHLITATGQRVTLRCSPRSGDLSVYWYQQSLDQGLQFLIQYYNGEERAKGNILERFSAQQFPDLHSELNLSSLELGDSALYFCASSADRSLSSGNTIYFGEGSWLTVV.

The CDR3 sequence: CAISEPRTGASYNEQFF. In DNA, the CDR3 is TGTGCCATCAGTGAGCCAAGAACAGGGGCCTCCTACAATGAGCAGTTCTTC. This chain joins TRBV10-3 and TRBJ2-1, with TRBD1 identical over 7 bases. Germline V lookup: CDR1 ENHRY, CDR2 SYGVKD. The CDR3 sequence is 17 residues long. The V and J ends lost 2 bases and 0 bases, in that order; junction bases with no gene match: 7.